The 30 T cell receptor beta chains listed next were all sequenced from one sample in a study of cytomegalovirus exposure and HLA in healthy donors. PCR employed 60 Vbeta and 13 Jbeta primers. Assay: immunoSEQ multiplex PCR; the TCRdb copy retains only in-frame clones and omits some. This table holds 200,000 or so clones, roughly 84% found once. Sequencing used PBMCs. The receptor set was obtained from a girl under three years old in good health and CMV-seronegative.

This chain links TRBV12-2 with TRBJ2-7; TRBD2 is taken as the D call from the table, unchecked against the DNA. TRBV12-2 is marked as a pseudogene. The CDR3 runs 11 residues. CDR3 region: CASRPTREQYF. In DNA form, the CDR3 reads TGTGCAAGTCGCCCAACGAGGGAGCAGTACTTC.

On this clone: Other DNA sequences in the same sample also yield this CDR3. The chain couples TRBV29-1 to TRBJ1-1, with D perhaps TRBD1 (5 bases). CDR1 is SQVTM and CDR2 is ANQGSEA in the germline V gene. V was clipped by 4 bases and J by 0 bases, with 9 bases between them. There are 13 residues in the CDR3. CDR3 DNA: TGCAGCGTTGCGGGACTTCTGAACACTGAAGCTTTCTTT. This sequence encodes CSVAGLLNTEAFF.

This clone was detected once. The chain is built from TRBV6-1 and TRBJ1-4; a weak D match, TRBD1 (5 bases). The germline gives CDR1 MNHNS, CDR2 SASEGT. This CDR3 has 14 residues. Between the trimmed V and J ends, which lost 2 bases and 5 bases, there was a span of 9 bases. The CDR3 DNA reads TGTGCCAGCAGTGAACGCTCAGGGAATGAAAAACTGTTTTTT. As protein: CASSERSGNEKLFF.

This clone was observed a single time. The CDR3 DNA follows: TGTGCCAGCAGTAGGAGTCCTAGCGGGAGTTTCGAGCAGTACTTC. Encoded protein: CASSRSPSGSFEQYF. The chain recombines TRBV7-2 with TRBJ2-7; 10 bases map to TRBD2. Germline assignment: CDR1 SGHTA and CDR2 FQGNSA. The CDR3 is made up of 15 amino acids. The V segment lost 6 bases and the J segment 6 bases; nucleotides outside the gene matches: 11.

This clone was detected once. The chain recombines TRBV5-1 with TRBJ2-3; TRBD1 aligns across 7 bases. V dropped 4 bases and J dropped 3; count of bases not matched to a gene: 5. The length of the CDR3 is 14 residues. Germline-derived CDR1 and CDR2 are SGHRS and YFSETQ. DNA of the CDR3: TGCGCCAGCAGCCCCGGACAGGAGACAGATACGCAGTATTTT. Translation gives CASSPGQETDTQYF.

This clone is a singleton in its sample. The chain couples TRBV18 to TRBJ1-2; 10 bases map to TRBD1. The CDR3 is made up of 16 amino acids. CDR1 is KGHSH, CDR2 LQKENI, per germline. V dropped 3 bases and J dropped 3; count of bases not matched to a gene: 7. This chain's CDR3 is CASSPLDRGRDYGYTF. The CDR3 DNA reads TGTGCCAGCTCACCCTTAGACAGGGGGCGCGACTATGGCTACACCTTC.

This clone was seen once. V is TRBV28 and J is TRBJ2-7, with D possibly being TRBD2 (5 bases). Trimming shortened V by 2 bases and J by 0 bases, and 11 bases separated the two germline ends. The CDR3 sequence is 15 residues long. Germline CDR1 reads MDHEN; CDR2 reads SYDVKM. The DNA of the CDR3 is TGTGCCAGCAGTTTAGAGTCCGGGATCTCCTACGAGCAGTACTTC. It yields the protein CASSLESGISYEQYF.

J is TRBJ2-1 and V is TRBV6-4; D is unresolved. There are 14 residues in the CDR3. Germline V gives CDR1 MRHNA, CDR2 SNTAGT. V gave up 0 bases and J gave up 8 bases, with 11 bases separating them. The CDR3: CASSDSFGYHEQFF. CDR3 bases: TGTGCCAGCAGTGACTCTTTCGGGTACCATGAGCAGTTCTTC.

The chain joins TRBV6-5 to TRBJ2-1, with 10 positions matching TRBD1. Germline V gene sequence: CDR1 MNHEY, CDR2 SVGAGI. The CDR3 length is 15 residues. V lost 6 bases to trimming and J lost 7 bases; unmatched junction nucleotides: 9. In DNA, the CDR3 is TGTGCCAGCAGGTCTACCGGGACAGGGGTAAATGAGCAGTTCTTC. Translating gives CASRSTGTGVNEQFF.

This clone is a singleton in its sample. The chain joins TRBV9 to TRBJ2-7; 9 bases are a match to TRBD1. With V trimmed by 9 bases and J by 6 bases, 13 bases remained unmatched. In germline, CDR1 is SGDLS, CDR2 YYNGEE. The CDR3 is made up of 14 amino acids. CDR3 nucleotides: TGTGCCACCTACTCCCCGGGACAGGGCTGCGAGCAGTACTTC. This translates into CATYSPGQGCEQYF.

The CDR3 spells CASSSGLGVGTDTQYF. The DNA for the CDR3 is TGTGCCAGCAGTTCAGGACTAGGGGTGGGCACAGATACGCAGTATTTT. The chain links TRBV27 to TRBJ2-3, with 7 bases matching TRBD2. V shed 4 bases and J 1 base; nucleotides not matched to a gene: 8. Germline V gene lookup returns CDR1 MNHEY and CDR2 SMNVEV (reference sequence). CDR3 length: 16 residues.

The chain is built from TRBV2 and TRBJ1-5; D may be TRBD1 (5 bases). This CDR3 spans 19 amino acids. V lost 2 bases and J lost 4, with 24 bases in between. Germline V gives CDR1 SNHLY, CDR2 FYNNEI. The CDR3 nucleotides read TGTGCCAGCAGTGAACGGCGACAGTACTTTAAGACTGAGAATCAGCCCCAGCATTTT. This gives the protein CASSERRQYFKTENQPQHF.

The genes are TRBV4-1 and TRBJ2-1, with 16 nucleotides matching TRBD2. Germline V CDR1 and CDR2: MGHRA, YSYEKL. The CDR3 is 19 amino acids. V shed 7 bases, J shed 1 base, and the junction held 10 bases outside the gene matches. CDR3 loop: CASTKGLAGGRGSYNEQFF. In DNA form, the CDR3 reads TGCGCCAGCACTAAGGGACTAGCGGGAGGGAGAGGGTCCTACAATGAGCAGTTCTTC.

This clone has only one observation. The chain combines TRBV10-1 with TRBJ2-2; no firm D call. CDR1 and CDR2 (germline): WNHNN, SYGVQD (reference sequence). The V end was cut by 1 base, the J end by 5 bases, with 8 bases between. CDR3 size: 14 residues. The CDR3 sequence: CASSEWRPTGELFF. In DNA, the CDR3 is TGCGCCAGCAGTGAGTGGCGGCCAACCGGGGAGCTGTTTTTT.

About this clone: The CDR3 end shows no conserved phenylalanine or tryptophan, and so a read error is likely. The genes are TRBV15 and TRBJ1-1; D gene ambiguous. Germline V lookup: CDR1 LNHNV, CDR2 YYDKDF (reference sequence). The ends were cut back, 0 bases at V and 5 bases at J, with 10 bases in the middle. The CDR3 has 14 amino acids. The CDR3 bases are TGTGCCACCAGCAGAGATAAAGAGTGGACTGAAGCTTTCTCT. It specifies CATSRDKEWTEAFS.

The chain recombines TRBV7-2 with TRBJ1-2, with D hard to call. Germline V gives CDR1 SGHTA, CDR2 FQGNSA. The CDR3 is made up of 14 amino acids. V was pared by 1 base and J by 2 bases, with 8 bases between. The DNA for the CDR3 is TGTGCCAGCAGCTTAGTTCCGGAGAACTATGGCTACACCTTC. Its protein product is CASSLVPENYGYTF.

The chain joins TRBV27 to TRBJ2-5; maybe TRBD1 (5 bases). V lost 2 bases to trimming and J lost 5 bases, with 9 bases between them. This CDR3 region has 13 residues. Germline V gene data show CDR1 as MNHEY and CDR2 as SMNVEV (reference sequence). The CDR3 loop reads CASSLLGVETQYF. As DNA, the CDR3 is TGTGCCAGCAGTTTACTAGGGGTGGAGACCCAGTACTTC.

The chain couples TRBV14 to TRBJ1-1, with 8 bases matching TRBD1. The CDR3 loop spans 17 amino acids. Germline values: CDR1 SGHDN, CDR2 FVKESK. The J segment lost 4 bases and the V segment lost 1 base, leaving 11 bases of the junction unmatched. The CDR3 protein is CASSQGRFRGLGTEAFF. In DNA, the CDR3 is TGTGCCAGCAGCCAAGGCCGCTTCAGGGGGCTAGGCACTGAAGCTTTCTTT.

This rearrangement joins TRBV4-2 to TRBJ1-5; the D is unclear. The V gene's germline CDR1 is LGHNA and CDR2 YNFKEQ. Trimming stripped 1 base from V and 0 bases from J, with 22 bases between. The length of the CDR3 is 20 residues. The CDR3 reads CASSQGLGSLRTNSNQPQHF. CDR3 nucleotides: TGTGCCAGCAGCCAAGGCCTCGGGTCACTACGTACAAATAGCAATCAGCCCCAGCATTTT.

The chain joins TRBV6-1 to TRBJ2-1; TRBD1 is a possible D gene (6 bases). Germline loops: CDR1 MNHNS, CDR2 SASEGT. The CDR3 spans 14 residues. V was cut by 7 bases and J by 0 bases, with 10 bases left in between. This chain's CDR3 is CASTTRGSYNEQFF. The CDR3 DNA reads TGTGCCAGCACCACCAGGGGCTCCTACAATGAGCAGTTCTTC.

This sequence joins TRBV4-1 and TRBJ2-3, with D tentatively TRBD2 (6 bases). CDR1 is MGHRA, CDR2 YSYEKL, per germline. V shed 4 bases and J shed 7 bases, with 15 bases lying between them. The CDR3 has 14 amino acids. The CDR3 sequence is CASSPGSSRNTQYF. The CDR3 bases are TGCGCCAGCAGCCCCGGGAGCTCCAGGAATACGCAGTATTTT.

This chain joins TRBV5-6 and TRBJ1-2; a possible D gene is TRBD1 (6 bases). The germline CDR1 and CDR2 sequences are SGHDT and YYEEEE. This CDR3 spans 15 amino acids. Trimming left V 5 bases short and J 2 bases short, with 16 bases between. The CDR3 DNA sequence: TGTGCCAGCAGTTATAGGACAGATTCAAACTATGGCTACACCTTC. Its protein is CASSYRTDSNYGYTF. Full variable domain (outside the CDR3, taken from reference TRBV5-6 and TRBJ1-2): DAGVTQSPTHLIKTRGQQVTLRCSPKSGHDTVSWYQQALGQGPQFIFQYYEEEERQRGNFPDRFSGHQFPNYSSELNVNALLLGDSALYLCASSYRTDSNYGYTFGSGTRLTVV.

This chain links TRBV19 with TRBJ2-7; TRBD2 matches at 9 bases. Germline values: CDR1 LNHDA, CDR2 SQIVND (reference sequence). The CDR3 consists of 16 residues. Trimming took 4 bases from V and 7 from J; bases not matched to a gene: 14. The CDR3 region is CASSTGGRAGIDEQYF. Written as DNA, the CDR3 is TGTGCCAGTAGTACCGGCGGGAGGGCCGGTATTGATGAGCAGTACTTC.

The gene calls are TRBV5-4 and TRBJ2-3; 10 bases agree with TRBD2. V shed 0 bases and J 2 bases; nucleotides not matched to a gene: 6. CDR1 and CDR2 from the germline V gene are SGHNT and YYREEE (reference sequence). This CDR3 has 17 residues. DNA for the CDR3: TGTGCCAGCAGCTTGGTTCTAGCGGGGGCCGACACAGATACGCAGTATTTT. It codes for CASSLVLAGADTDTQYF.

CDR3 in amino acids: CATSSVPGTGDFYEQYF. The CDR3 DNA follows: TGTGCCACCAGCAGTGTACCCGGGACAGGGGACTTCTACGAGCAGTACTTC. The V gene is TRBV15, the J gene TRBJ2-7; TRBD1 matches 10 bases. The CDR3 is made up of 17 amino acids. Germline V CDR1 and CDR2: LNHNV, YYDKDF (reference sequence). Losses at the gene ends were 3 bases for V and 3 bases for J; bases not matched to a gene: 11.

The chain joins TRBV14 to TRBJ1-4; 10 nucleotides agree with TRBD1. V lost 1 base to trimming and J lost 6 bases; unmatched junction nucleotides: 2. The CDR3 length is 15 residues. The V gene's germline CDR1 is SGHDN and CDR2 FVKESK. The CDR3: CASSQAGTGDEKLFF. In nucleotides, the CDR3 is TGTGCCAGCAGCCAAGCCGGGACAGGGGATGAAAAACTGTTTTTT.

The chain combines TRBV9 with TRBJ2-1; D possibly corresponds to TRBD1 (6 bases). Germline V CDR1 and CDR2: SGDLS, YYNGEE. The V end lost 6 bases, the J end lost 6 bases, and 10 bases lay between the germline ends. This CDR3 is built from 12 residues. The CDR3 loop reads CASNQDSNEQFF. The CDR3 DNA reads TGTGCCAGCAACCAGGACAGCAATGAGCAGTTCTTC.

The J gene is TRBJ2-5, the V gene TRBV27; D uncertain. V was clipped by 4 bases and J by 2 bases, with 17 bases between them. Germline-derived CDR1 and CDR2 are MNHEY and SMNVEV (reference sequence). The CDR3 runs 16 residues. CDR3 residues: CASSSTLQYPQETQYF. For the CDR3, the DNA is TGTGCCAGCAGTTCCACGCTACAGTACCCTCAAGAGACCCAGTACTTC.

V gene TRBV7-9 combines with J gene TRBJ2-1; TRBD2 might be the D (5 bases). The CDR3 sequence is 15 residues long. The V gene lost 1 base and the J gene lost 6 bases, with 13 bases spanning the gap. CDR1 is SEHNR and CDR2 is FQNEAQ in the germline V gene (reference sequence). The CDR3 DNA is TGTGCCAGCAGCTTAGGAGGGCTGGCGCCCAATGAGCAGTTCTTC. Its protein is CASSLGGLAPNEQFF.

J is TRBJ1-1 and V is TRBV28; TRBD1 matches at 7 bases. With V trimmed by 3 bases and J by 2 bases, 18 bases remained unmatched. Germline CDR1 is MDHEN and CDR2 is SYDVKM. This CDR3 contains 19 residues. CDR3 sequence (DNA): TGTGCCAGCAGTTTGGAACCCACCGGGACAGATTTTATAAACACTGAAGCTTTCTTT. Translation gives CASSLEPTGTDFINTEAFF.